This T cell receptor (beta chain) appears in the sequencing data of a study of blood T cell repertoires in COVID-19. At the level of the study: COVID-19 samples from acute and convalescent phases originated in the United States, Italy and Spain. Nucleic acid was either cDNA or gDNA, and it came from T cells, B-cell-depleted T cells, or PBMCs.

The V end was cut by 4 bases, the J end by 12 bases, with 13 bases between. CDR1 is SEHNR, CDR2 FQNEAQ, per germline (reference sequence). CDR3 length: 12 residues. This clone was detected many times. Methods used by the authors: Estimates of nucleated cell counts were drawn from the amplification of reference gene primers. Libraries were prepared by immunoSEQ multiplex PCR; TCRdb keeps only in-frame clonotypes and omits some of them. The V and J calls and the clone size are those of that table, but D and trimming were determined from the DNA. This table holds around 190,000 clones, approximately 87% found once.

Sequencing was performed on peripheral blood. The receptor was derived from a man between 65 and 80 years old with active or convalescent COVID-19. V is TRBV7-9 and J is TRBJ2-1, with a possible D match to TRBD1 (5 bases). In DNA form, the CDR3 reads TGTGCCAGCAGCTCCATACGTCAGGGGCAGTTCTTC. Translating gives CASSSIRQGQFF. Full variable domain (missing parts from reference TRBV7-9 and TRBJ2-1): DTGVSQNPRHKITKRGQNVTFRCDPISEHNRLYWYRQTLGQGPEFLTYFQNEAQLEKSRLLSDRFSAERPKGSFSTLEIQRTEQGDSAMYLCASSSIRQGQFFGPGTRLTVL.